The 10 T cell receptor beta chains in this list originate from one sample, sequenced in a study of regulatory T cells in long-lasting Graves disease. CDR3 regions were amplified by Arm-PCR using iRepertoire HTBI primers to build TCR beta libraries. TCRdb reanalysed the multiplex PCR reads using MiXCR and keeps one entry per CDR3 protein. The sample lists 400,000 or so distinct CDR3 sequences, around 22% occurring once. Time point given: persistent/refractory GD, antithyroid drugs over 5 years with positive TRAb. From PBMCs, RNA was extracted and then used to make the TCR library. The sequencing used peripheral blood mononuclear cells (PBMCs), collected when the disease was refractory, from a patient treated with antithyroid drugs. The source is a female donor with Graves disease.

At least ten counts were recorded for this clonotype. The chain employs TRBV2 and TRBJ2-7; weak D call: TRBD1 (6 bases). CDR3 length equals 15 residues. Trimming stripped 1 base from V and 2 bases from J, with 12 bases between. Looked up from germline, CDR1 is SNHLY and CDR2 is FYNNEI. The CDR3 sequence is CASSEGTAGPYEQYF. Here the CDR3 DNA reads TGTGCCAGCAGTGAAGGGACAGCAGGCCCCTACGAGCAGTACTTC.

The V call is TRBV7-9, the J call TRBJ2-5, with 13 bases matching TRBD2. Germline V gene sequence: CDR1 SEHNR, CDR2 FQNEAQ (reference sequence). CDR3 length equals 16 residues. The trim removed 5 bases at V and 2 bases at J, leaving 5 bases unmatched. The CDR3, as DNA: TGTGCCAGCAGCGCGGGACTAGCGGGGTTTCAAGAGACCCAGTACTTC. Its translation is CASSAGLAGFQETQYF.

The chain joins TRBV7-9 to TRBJ1-5; D is possibly TRBD1 (6 bases). Germline assignment: CDR1 SEHNR and CDR2 FQNEAQ (reference sequence). V was pared by 5 bases and J by 3 bases, with 14 bases between. The CDR3 covers 15 residues. CDR3 coding DNA: TGTGCCAGCAGCCCGGGGACAATCCCCAATCAGCCCCAGCATTTT. It is translated as CASSPGTIPNQPQHF.

The gene calls are TRBV6-1 and TRBJ2-7, with 12 positions matching TRBD1. The V segment lost 5 bases and the J segment 5 bases; nucleotides outside the gene matches: 7. CDR1 is MNHNS, CDR2 SASEGT, per germline. This CDR3 contains 15 residues. CDR3 loop: CASSNRGTGGHEQYF. CDR3 coding DNA: TGTGCCAGCAGTAACCGAGGGACAGGGGGCCACGAGCAGTACTTC.

CDR3 protein: CSVESYGYTF. The CDR3 DNA reads TGCAGCGTTGAATCCTATGGCTACACCTTC. This chain links TRBV29-1 with TRBJ1-2; unclear D gene. CDR1 and CDR2 from the germline V gene are SQVTM and ANQGSEA. The CDR3 extends over 10 amino acids. V was shortened by 2 bases and J by 4 bases, with 2 bases between the two germline ends.

The rearrangement uses TRBV2 and TRBJ1-5; maybe TRBD1 (6 bases). Trimming shortened V by 4 bases and J by 3 bases, and 10 bases separated the two germline ends. This CDR3 comprises 14 residues. CDR1 is SNHLY and CDR2 is FYNNEI in the germline V gene. CDR3: CASSVGGNNQPQHF. For the CDR3, the DNA is TGTGCCAGCAGTGTAGGGGGGAACAATCAGCCCCAGCATTTT.

This clonotype was seen repeatedly, ten times or more. J is TRBJ2-5 and V is TRBV18; TRBD1 agrees at 8 bases. The CDR3 is 14 amino acids. Looked up from germline, CDR1 is KGHSH and CDR2 is LQKENI. The V and J ends lost 5 bases and 5 bases, in that order; junction bases with no gene match: 7. The CDR3 nucleotides are TGTGCCAGCTCAACAGGGGGTGAATGGGAGACCCAGTACTTC. It translates to CASSTGGEWETQYF.

The genes are TRBV20-1 and TRBJ2-7; D may be TRBD1 or TRBD2 (5 bases each). This CDR3 comprises 15 residues. Deletions cut 1 base from V and 2 bases from J, with 15 bases between. The germline V gene has CDR1 DFQATT and CDR2 SNEGSKA (reference sequence). In nucleotides, the CDR3 is TGCAGTGCTAGAGGTTCAGGGAGAGTTACCTACGAGCAGTACTTC. Its translation is CSARGSGRVTYEQYF.

This clonotype was found a few times. This chain links TRBV29-1 with TRBJ1-1; D remains unclear. The CDR3 runs 14 residues. Trimming shortened V by 5 bases and J by 1 base, and 14 bases separated the two germline ends. Germline V gene sequence: CDR1 SQVTM, CDR2 ANQGSEA. The CDR3 sequence is CSVKYLSENTEAFF. CDR3 bases: TGCAGCGTTAAATACTTATCGGAGAACACTGAAGCTTTCTTT.

This clonotype came up a few times. V and J are TRBV15 and TRBJ2-5; weak D call: TRBD1 (6 bases). The length of the CDR3 is 14 residues. Germline V gives CDR1 LNHNV, CDR2 YYDKDF (reference sequence). V was pared by 5 bases and J by 2 bases, with 12 bases between. This CDR3 reads CATSPGQSQETQYF. The CDR3 coding sequence is TGTGCCACCAGCCCCGGACAGTCTCAAGAGACCCAGTACTTC.